This passage covers 7 T cell receptor beta chains from one sample sequenced in a study of cytomegalovirus exposure and HLA in healthy donors (TCRdb year 2017). Library preparation employed the immunoSEQ multiplex PCR assay. TCRdb mirrors the immuneACCESS table, restricted to in-frame sequences. Some clones are absent from its copies; in checked studies, under half trace to an unresolved V gene, and the reason for the others is unknown. The sample table holds about 98,000 clones, of which roughly 87% were seen once. The ten largest clones capture 3.9% of the sample. The sample consisted of PBMCs. These receptors originate from a woman aged 25-40 years in good health and CMV-seronegative.

The CDR3 region has the DNA TGTGCCAGCTCTCCTCAACAGGGGGAGACCTATAATTCACCCCTCCACTTT. It translates to CASSPQQGETYNSPLHF. The genes are TRBV27 and TRBJ1-6; 8 nucleotides agree with TRBD1. Looked up from germline, CDR1 is MNHEY and CDR2 is SMNVEV (reference sequence). This CDR3 region has 17 residues. The ends lost 8 bases at V and 2 bases at J; junction bases unmatched: 11.

The rearrangement uses TRBV19 and TRBJ1-4; D is uncertain. V lost 6 bases and J lost 5, with 10 bases in between. CDR1 is LNHDA and CDR2 is SQIVND in the germline V gene (reference sequence). This CDR3 is built from 13 residues. The CDR3 reads CASRSVQNEKLFF. As DNA, the CDR3 is TGTGCCAGTAGATCCGTTCAGAATGAAAAACTGTTTTTT.

This clone was recorded once. The chain has TRBV27 and TRBJ2-7, with 7 bases aligning to TRBD1. Germline loops: CDR1 MNHEY, CDR2 SMNVEV (reference sequence). This CDR3 comprises 15 residues. Trimming took 7 bases from V and 3 from J; bases not matched to a gene: 12. As DNA, the CDR3 is TGTGCCAGCACCACTTTCGCCAGGGGGTTCTACGAGCAGTACTTC. This translates into CASTTFARGFYEQYF.

The chain is built from TRBV5-1 and TRBJ1-4, with 7 bases fitting TRBD1. J lost 7 bases, V lost 0 bases, and 0 bases had no gene match. CDR1 and CDR2 from the germline V gene are SGHRS and YFSETQ. The CDR3 spans 13 residues. CDR3 region: CASSLGQGEKLFF. CDR3 bases: TGCGCCAGCAGCTTGGGACAGGGTGAAAAACTGTTTTTT.

This rearrangement joins TRBV19 to TRBJ1-1, with 7 nucleotides matching TRBD1. The V and J ends lost 4 bases and 5 bases, in that order; junction bases with no gene match: 10. Per the germline V gene, CDR1 is LNHDA and CDR2 is SQIVND (reference sequence). The CDR3 has 15 amino acids. CDR3 region: CASSRATGLGTEAFF. CDR3 nucleotides: TGTGCCAGTAGTAGGGCGACAGGGCTTGGGACTGAAGCTTTCTTT.

The chain is built from TRBV6-6 and TRBJ2-7; 8 nucleotides line up with TRBD1. The trim removed 5 bases at V and 5 bases at J, leaving 14 bases unmatched. Germline-derived CDR1 and CDR2 are MNHNY and SVGAGI (reference sequence). The CDR3 is 16 residues long. The CDR3 reads CASSRQNRDRRNEQYF. CDR3 DNA sequence: TGTGCCAGCAGTCGCCAAAACCGGGACAGGCGAAACGAGCAGTACTTC.

The rearrangement joins TRBV9 to TRBJ2-1; 12 bases line up with TRBD2. V was pared by 0 bases and J by 7 bases, with 11 bases of the junction left unmatched. The CDR3 totals 18 residues. CDR1 and CDR2 (germline): SGDLS, YYNGEE. The CDR3 loop is CASSVVGTSGPGGNEQFF. The CDR3 DNA reads TGTGCCAGCAGCGTAGTAGGGACTAGCGGGCCGGGAGGGAATGAGCAGTTCTTC. The complete variable domain, with remaining parts taken from reference TRBV9 and TRBJ2-1, reads DSGVTQTPKHLITATGQRVTLRCSPRSGDLSVYWYQQSLDQGLQFLIQYYNGEERAKGNILERFSAQQFPDLHSELNLSSLELGDSALYFCASSVVGTSGPGGNEQFFGPGTRLTVL.